Presented here are 2 T cell receptor beta chains from one specimen sequenced in a study of vaccination and CD4 T cells after COVID-19. Once obtained from cultured CD4+ T cells, the DNA was sequenced using the Oncomine TCR Beta short-read assay. TCRdb reprocessed the PCR reads with MiXCR, giving one entry per CDR3 protein. Here the sample spans roughly 16,000 distinct CDR3 sequences, around 53% being singletons. The treatment here: approximately nine-day PBMC culture with coronavirus spike peptide pools or control peptides (ViraFEST assay). No antigen has been assigned to these receptors. Specimen: CD4+ T cells from blood, cultured in vitro, collected before SARS-CoV-2 vaccination. The source of these receptors is a human donor who had recovered from COVID-19.

This clonotype was picked up a small number of times. Compared with germline, one end of the junction differs, possibly owing to a read error. The chain couples TRBV27 to TRBJ2-1; D possibly uses TRBD1 or TRBD2 (5 bases each). CDR1 and CDR2 (germline): MNHEY, SMNVEV (reference sequence). The CDR3 consists of 14 residues. In DNA, the CDR3 is TGTGCCAGCAGTTTAGGGGCGGGCCCATGGAAAAGGGTCTTC. Amino acids: CASSLGAGPWKRVF.

This clonotype was observed once. The chain couples TRBV7-2 to TRBJ2-1; 10 bases are a match to TRBD2. The CDR3 has 17 amino acids. The germline CDR1 and CDR2 sequences are SGHTA and FQGNSA. With 3 bases clipped from V and 7 bases from J, the junction kept 12 bases outside the gene matches. CDR3 in DNA: TGTGCCAGCAGCTTTCGTCTAGCGGGAGCAGGGAATAATGAGCAGTTCTTC. The encoded protein is CASSFRLAGAGNNEQFF.